This T cell receptor beta chain was found in a study of T-cell reconstitution after alpha-beta-depleted transplantation in children. This clonotype was detected many times. TCRbeta library preparation incorporated unique molecular identifiers. From the PCR reads, TCRdb called clonotypes with MiXCR, one entry per CDR3 protein. The profile shows some 350,000 distinct CDR3 sequences, around 10% of them singletons. V was clipped by 3 bases and J by 1 base, with 9 bases between them. This CDR3 is built from 14 residues. The germline V gene has CDR1 SEHNR and CDR2 FQNEAQ (reference sequence). The chain has TRBV7-9 and TRBJ2-5; D is possibly TRBD1 (6 bases). The source was PBMCs from the stem cell graft donor, collected from the stem cell graft. The sequence came from a human donor who donated a stem cell graft to a child with acute lymphoblastic leukemia. CDR3: CASSLQGTQETQYF. CDR3 DNA sequence: TGTGCCAGCAGCTTGCAGGGGACCCAAGAGACCCAGTACTTC.